Described below is a single T cell receptor (beta chain) sequence and its context. It lacks a known antigen. Base quality data are lacking; no much larger clone is found one base away. In Seattle, one collaborating source enrolled patients while the infection was active and tracked those patients longitudinally over the course of disease. Each collaborating institution followed its own protocols to collect whole blood in K2EDTA tubes. For TCRbeta analysis, collaborators shipped samples in one of three forms: frozen whole blood, isolated PBMCs, or DNA extracted from either of those sample types. This entry comes from a study of blood T cell repertoires in COVID-19 (dated by TCRdb to between 2020 and 2021). Regarding the complete study: Samples from collaborators originated in the United States, Italy and Spain and spanned both the acute and convalescent phases of COVID-19. The samples were drawn from two sources: the first 160 participants of the ongoing ImmuneRACE study, and some 1,300 subjects contributed by 6 global collaborators. Where available, HLA class I and class II types were obtained from metadata supplied by the sample provider rather than from assay-based typing. Deeply sampled blood TCRbeta repertoires from subjects exposed to, actively infected with, or recovered from COVID-19 were included in the dataset. Sample metadata almost always included a de-identified subject ID, COVID-19 status, age in years and sex. The material from the prospective study consisted of cDNA or gDNA derived from T cells, B-cell-depleted T cells, or PBMCs. The repertoires were made available in a free public database intended to serve as a resource for research on the immune response to SARS-CoV-2. Overall results and qualifications from the work: The quantity of clinical and demographic metadata differed by source and by participant and was supplied without curation.

TCRbeta CDR3 regions were amplified from genomic DNA using the immunoSEQ Assay, a bias-controlled multiplex PCR. The authors' pipeline ran thus. The number of nucleated cells in each sample was estimated by amplification of reference gene primers within the assay. Sequence reads were collapsed and filtered to measure the absolute abundance of every unique TCRbeta CDR3 rearrangement. For each sample, productive Simpson clonality was calculated as the square root of Simpson's diversity index across productive rearrangements. TCRdb's version of the immuneACCESS table is confined to in-frame rearrangements and falls short of the full clone set. An unresolved V gene accounts for under half of the shortfall where checked; the remainder is of unknown origin. The DNA was the basis for D and trimming; V, J and clone size are from that table. The sample table holds tens of thousands of clones, of which approximately 85% were seen once. Less than 35% of the sample is in the top ten clones.

In the germline V gene (reference sequence), CDR1 corresponds to LNHNV and CDR2 to YYDKDF. V gives up 8 bases and J gives up 1 base, and the segment between their germline ends measures 8 bases. The CDR3, from cysteine to phenylalanine, totals 12 residues. Just CDR3 DNA is preserved here, 36 bases in frame from base 1. Sequencing used peripheral blood. The chain is assembled from TRBV15 and TRBJ2-5, with the D gene not confidently named. The TCR originated in a woman of 80 years or more with COVID-19, enrolled during active disease. The CDR3 protein: CATSLAQETQYF. The DNA sequence is TGTGCCACCTCCTTGGCCCAAGAGACCCAGTACTTC.